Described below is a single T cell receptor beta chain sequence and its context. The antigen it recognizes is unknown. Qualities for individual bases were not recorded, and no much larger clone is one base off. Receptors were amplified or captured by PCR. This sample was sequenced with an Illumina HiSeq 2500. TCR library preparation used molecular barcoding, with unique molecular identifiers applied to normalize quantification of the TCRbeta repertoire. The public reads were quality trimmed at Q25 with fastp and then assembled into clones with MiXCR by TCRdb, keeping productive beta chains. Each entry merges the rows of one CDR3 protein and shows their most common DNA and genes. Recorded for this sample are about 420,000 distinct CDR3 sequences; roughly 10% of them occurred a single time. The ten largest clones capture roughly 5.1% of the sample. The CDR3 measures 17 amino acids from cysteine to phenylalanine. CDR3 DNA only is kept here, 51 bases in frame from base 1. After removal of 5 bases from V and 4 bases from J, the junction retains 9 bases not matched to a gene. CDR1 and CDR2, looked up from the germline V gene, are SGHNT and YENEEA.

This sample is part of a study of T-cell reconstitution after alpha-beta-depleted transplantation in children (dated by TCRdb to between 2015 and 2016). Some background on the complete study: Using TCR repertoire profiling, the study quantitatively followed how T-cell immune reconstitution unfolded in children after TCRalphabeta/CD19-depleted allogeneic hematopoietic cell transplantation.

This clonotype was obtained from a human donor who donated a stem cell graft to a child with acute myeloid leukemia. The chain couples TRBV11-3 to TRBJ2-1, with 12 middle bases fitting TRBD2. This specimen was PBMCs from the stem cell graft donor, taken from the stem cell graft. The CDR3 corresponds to CASSPQPLAGGYNEQFF. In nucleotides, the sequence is TGTGCCAGCAGCCCGCAACCACTAGCGGGAGGTTACAATGAGCAGTTCTTC.